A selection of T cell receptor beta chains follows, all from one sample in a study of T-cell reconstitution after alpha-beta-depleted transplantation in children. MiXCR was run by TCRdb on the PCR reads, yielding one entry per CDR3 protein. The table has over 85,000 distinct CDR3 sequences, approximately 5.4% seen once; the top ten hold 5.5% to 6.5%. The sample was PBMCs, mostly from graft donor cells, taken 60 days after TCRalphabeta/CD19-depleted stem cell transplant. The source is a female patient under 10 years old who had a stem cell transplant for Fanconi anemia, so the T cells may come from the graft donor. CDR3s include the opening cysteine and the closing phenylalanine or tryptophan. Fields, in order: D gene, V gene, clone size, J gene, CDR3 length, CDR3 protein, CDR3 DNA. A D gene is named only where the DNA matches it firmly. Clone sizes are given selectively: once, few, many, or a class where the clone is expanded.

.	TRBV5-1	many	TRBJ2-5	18	CASSLGGSSEPFQETQYF	TGCGCCAGCAGCTTGGGTGGGTCGTCAGAACCGTTTCAAGAGACCCAGTACTTC
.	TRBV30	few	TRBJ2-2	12	CAWSSNTGELFF	TGTGCCTGGAGTTCTAACACCGGGGAGCTGTTTTTT
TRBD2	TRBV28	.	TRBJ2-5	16	CASSLFGGRAGKTQYF	TGTGCCAGCAGTTTATTTGGCGGGAGGGCCGGAAAGACCCAGTACTTC
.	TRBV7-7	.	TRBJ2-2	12	CASSPYRGELFF	TGTGCCAGCAGCCCTTACAGGGGGGAGCTGTTTTTT
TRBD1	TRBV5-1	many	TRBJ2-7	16	CASSFSPGQISYEQYF	TGCGCCAGCAGCTTTTCTCCGGGACAGATCTCCTACGAGCAGTACTTC
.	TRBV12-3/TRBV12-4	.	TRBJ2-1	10	CASGNDEQFF	TGTGCCAGCGGAAACGATGAGCAGTTCTTC
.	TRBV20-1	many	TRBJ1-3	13	CSARGEVGNTIYF	TGCAGTGCTAGGGGGGAGGTTGGAAACACCATATATTTT
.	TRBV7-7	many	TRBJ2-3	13	CASSPGNTDTQYF	TGTGCCAGCAGCCCCGGGAACACAGATACGCAGTATTTT
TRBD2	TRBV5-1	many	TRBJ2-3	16	CASRGNALAGTDTQYF	TGCGCCAGCAGGGGGAATGCTCTAGCGGGCACAGATACGCAGTATTTT
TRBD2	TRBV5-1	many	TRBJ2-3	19	CASSSLGLAGEWGTDTQYF	TGCGCCAGCAGCTCCCTTGGACTAGCGGGAGAATGGGGCACAGATACGCAGTATTTT
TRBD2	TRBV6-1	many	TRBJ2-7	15	CASRRSGTSDYEQYF	TGTGCCAGCAGACGCTCCGGGACTAGCGACTACGAGCAGTACTTC
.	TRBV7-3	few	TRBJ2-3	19	CASSLRAEWQNFGTDTQYF	TGTGCCAGCAGCTTAAGGGCGGAGTGGCAGAACTTTGGCACAGATACGCAGTATTTT
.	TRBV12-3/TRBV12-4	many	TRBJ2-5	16	CASSLMTGESLGTQYF	TGTGCCAGCAGTTTAATGACGGGAGAGAGTCTGGGGACCCAGTACTTC
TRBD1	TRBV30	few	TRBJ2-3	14	CAWGTGRLTDTQYF	TGTGCCTGGGGGACAGGCCGCCTCACAGATACGCAGTATTTT
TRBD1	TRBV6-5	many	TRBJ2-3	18	CASSYGAPVTGVTDTQYF	TGTGCCAGCAGTTACGGTGCTCCGGTGACAGGGGTCACAGATACGCAGTATTTT
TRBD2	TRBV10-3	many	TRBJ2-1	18	CAISEPSGRWSSYNEQFF	TGTGCCATCAGTGAGCCTAGCGGGAGATGGAGCTCCTACAATGAGCAGTTCTTC
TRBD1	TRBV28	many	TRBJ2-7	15	CASSLSGGLGYEQYF	TGTGCCAGCAGTTTATCAGGGGGCCTTGGGTACGAGCAGTACTTC
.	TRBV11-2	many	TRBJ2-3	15	CASSSTGPVPDTQYF	TGTGCCAGCAGCTCCACGGGACCCGTGCCAGATACGCAGTATTTT
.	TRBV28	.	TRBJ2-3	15	CASSPHLGGTDTQYF	TGTGCCAGCAGTCCTCATTTGGGGGGCACAGATACGCAGTATTTT
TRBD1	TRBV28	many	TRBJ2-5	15	CASSFLQGAPETQYF	TGTGCCAGCAGTTTCCTACAGGGGGCGCCGGAGACCCAGTACTTC
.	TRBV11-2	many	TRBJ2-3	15	CASSLDGQSTDTQYF	TGTGCCAGCAGCTTAGATGGGCAGAGCACAGATACGCAGTATTTT
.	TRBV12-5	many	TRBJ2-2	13	CASGSLNTGELFF	TGTGCTAGTGGTTCCCTGAACACCGGGGAGCTGTTTTTT
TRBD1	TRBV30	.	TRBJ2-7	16	CAWSVRLTGGGYEQYF	TGTGCCTGGAGTGTACGTCTTACAGGGGGCGGATACGAGCAGTACTTC
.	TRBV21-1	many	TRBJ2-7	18	CASSKARVGDLSAYEQYF	TGTGCCAGCAGCAAAGCGAGGGTTGGGGACCTTTCGGCCTACGAGCAGTACTTC
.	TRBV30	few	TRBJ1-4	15	CAWSVQPAPNEKLFF	TGTGCCTGGAGTGTACAGCCCGCACCTAATGAAAAACTGTTTTTT
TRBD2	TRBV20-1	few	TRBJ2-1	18	CSARVASGRPSSYNEQFF	TGCAGTGCTAGAGTGGCCAGCGGGAGACCAAGCTCCTACAATGAGCAGTTCTTC
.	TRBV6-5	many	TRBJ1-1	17	CASSWVPTVLKNTEAFF	TGTGCCAGCAGTTGGGTTCCGACAGTGCTCAAGAACACTGAAGCTTTCTTT
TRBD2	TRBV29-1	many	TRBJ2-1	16	CSVEKGYGAGVNEQFF	TGCAGCGTTGAAAAGGGGTACGGGGCGGGGGTCAATGAGCAGTTCTTC
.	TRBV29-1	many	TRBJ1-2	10	CSVHNYGYTF	TGCAGCGTCCACAACTATGGCTACACCTTC
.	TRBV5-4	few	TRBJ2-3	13	CASSSYTGLTQYF	TGTGCCAGCAGCTCTTATACGGGGTTGACGCAGTATTTT
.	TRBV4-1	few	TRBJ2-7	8	CASSQGTF	TGCGCCAGCAGCCAGGGCACCTTC
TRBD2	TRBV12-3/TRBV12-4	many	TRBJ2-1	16	CASVPGLAGGVYEQFF	TGTGCCAGCGTCCCGGGACTAGCGGGAGGGGTGTATGAGCAGTTCTTC
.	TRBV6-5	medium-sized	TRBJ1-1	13	CASRTEANTEAFF	TGTGCCAGCAGGACGGAAGCGAACACTGAAGCTTTCTTT